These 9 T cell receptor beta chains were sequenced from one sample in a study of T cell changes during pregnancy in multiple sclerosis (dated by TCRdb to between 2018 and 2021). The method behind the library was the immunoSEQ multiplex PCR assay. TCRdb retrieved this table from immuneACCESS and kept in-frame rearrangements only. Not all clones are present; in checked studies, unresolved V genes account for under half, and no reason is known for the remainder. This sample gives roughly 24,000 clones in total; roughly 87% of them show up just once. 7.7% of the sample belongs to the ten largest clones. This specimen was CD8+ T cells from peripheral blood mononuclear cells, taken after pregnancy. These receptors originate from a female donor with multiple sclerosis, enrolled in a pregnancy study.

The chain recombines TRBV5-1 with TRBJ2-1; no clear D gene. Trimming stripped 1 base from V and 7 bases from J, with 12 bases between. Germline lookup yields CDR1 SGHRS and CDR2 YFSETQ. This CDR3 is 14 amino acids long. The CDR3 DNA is TGCGCCAGCAGCTTGTGGGCTTCCTTTAATGAGCAGTTCTTC. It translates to CASSLWASFNEQFF.

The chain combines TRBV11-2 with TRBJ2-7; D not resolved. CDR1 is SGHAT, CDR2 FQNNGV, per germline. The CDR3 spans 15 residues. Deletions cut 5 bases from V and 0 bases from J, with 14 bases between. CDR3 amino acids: CASSTTLASSYEQYF. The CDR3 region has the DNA TGTGCCAGCAGCACCACCCTCGCGAGCTCCTACGAGCAGTACTTC.

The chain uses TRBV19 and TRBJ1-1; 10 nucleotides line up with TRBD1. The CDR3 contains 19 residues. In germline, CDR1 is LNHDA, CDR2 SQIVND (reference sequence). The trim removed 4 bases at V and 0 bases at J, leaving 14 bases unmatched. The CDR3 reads CASSTPSDRGRFMNTEAFF. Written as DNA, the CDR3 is TGTGCCAGTAGTACCCCTTCTGACAGGGGGCGGTTTATGAACACTGAAGCTTTCTTT.

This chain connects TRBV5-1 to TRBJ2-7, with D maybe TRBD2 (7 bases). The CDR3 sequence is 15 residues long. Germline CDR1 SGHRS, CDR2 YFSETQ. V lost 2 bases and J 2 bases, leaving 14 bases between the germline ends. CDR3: CASSFRSGGPYEQYF. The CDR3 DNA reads TGCGCCAGCAGCTTTCGCTCGGGGGGCCCCTACGAGCAGTACTTC. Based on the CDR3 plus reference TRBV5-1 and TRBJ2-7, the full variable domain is KAGVTQTPRYLIKTRGQQVTLSCSPISGHRSVSWYQQTPGQGLQFLFEYFSETQRNKGNFPGRFSGRQFSNSRSEMNVSTLELGDSALYLCASSFRSGGPYEQYFGPGTRLTVT.

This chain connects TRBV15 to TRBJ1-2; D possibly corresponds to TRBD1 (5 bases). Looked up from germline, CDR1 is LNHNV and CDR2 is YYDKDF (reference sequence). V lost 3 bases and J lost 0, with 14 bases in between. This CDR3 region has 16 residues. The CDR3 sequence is CATSSTFGGANYGYTF. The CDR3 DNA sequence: TGTGCCACCAGCAGTACATTCGGGGGAGCTAACTATGGCTACACCTTC.

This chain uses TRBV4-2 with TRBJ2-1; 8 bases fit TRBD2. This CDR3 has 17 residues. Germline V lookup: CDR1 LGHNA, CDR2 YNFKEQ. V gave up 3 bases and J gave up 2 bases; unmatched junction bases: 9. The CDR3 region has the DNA TGTGCCAGCAGCCAGGCCTACCCGGGACTAGCCTACAATGAGCAGTTCTTC. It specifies CASSQAYPGLAYNEQFF.

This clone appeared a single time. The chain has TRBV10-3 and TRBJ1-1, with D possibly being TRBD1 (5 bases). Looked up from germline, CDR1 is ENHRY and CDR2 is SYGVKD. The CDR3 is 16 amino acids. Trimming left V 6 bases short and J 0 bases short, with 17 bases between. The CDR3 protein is CAISELGLDMNTEAFF. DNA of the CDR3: TGTGCCATCAGCGAATTGGGGTTGGACATGAACACTGAAGCTTTCTTT.

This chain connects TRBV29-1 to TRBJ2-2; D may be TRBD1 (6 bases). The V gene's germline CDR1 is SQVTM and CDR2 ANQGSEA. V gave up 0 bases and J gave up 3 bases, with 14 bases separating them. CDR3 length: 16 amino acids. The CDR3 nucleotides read TGCAGCGTTGAAGATGGAGCAGGGGTTTACACCGGGGAGCTGTTTTTT. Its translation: CSVEDGAGVYTGELFF.

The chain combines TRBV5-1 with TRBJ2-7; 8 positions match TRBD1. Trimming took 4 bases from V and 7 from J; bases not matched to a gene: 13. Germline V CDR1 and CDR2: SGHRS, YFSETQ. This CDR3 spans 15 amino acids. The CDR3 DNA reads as TGCGCCAGCAGCCCTGGGACAGGTTACCCTGGGGAGCAGTACTTC. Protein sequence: CASSPGTGYPGEQYF. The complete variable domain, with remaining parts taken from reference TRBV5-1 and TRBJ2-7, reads KAGVTQTPRYLIKTRGQQVTLSCSPISGHRSVSWYQQTPGQGLQFLFEYFSETQRNKGNFPGRFSGRQFSNSRSEMNVSTLELGDSALYLCASSPGTGYPGEQYFGPGTRLTVT.